The text below deals with one TCR beta chain. Its target is not known. Several immunoSEQ 96-well plates shared each subset's DNA, each plate a replicate. Assay: immunoSEQ multiplex PCR; the TCRdb copy retains only in-frame clones and omits some. The table has 170,000 or so clones, approximately 61% seen once. This sample is part of a study of shared clonotypes between healthy human individuals. Notes on the study in general: Clonotypes that were shared across a handful of donors made up approximately 5.1% of naive CD4 clonotypes. The authors expected sequencing depth to affect clonotype sharing among donors.

CDR3 length equals 14 residues. With 5 bases removed from V and 1 base from J, the gap between germline ends came to 9 bases. The germline gives CDR1 SGHTS, CDR2 YDEGEE. Each donor was a Caucasian adult residing in Nashville, Tennessee. The sequencing sample was made of memory CD4+ T cells sorted from blood. Described subset: CD45RA-negative fraction. This sequence joins TRBV5-8 and TRBJ2-2; the D is unclear. The clonotype was recovered from a man aged 25 to 40 in good health. CDR3 nucleotides: TGTGCCAGCAGACGCGAGCAGAACACCGGGGAGCTGTTTTTT. Its protein product is CASRREQNTGELFF.